The T cell receptor (beta chain) under discussion was sequenced for a study of control samples from healthy donors and cancer patients. Trimming took 7 bases from V and 10 from J, leaving 11 bases between them. The CDR3 covers 11 residues. CDR1 LNHDA and CDR2 SQIVND come from the germline V gene (reference sequence). Libraries were prepared by immunoSEQ multiplex PCR; TCRdb keeps only in-frame clonotypes and omits some of them. This table has about 150,000 clones, 94% appearing once. The sample was blood. The clonotype comes from a woman younger than 35 in good health. V gene TRBV19 combines with J gene TRBJ2-1; possible D gene TRBD2, 6 bases. For the CDR3, the DNA is TGTGCCAGTATTAACCGGGGGGAGCAGTTCTTC. It codes for CASINRGEQFF.